This T cell receptor beta chain is drawn from a study of T cell responses to AZD1222 COVID-19 vaccine. Study background: Pooled together were second doses at about 4 or about 12 weeks.

Sequencing used immunoSEQ multiplex PCR; TCRdb keeps in-frame clones, though not all of them. Of 45,000 to 55,000 clones listed, roughly 80% are singletons. The CDR3 consists of 13 residues. V gave up 3 bases and J gave up 3 bases, with 9 bases separating them. The germline gives CDR1 KGHSH, CDR2 LQKENI. Findings of the study overall: Without day 14 samples, only post-peak T cell repertoires were studied.

This clone was detected only once. Its antigen is currently unknown. The chain is built from TRBV18 and TRBJ2-7; D not resolved. This TCR was recovered from an adult in good health. The sequences come from peripheral blood, collected on day 0 of AZD1222 vaccination. The CDR3 DNA reads TGTGCCAGCTCACCGAGAGACGGCTACGAGCAGTACTTC. Translated: CASSPRDGYEQYF.